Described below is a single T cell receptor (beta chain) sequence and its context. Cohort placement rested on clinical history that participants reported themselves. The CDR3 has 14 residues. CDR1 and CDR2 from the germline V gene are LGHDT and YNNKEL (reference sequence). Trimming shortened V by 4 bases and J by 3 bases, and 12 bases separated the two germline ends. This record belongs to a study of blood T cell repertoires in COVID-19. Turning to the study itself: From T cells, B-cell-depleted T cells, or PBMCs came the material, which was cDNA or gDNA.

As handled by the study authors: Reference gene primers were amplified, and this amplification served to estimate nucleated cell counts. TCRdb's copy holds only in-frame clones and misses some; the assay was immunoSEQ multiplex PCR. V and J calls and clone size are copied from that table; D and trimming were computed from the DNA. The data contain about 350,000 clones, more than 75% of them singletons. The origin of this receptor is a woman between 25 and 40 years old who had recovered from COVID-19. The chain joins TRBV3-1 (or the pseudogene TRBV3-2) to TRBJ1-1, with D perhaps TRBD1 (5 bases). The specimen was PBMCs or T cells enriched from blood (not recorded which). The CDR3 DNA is TGTGCCAGCAGCCCGCAAGACAGCGACACTGAAGCTTTCTTT. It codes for CASSPQDSDTEAFF.